The next 17 T cell receptor beta chains were all read from a single sample in a study of CD8+ T cells in alopecia areata. RNA extraction and reverse transcription yielded cDNA as sequencing template. The method was immunoSEQ multiplex PCR; TCRdb's version includes in-frame clones alone and lacks a portion of them. The repertoire holds a few hundred thousand clones, about two fifths seen once, with 0.4% to 0.55% in the top ten. The treatment was: oral pan-JAK inhibitor, 5-10 mg twice daily. The material was CD4+ T cells sorted from blood, obtained at roughly week 30, from a patient treated with tofacitinib. The origin of the receptors is a human donor with alopecia areata.

The chain is built from TRBV7-9 and TRBJ1-2; 8 nucleotides agree with TRBD1. Germline CDR1 and CDR2: SEHNR and FQNEAQ (reference sequence). Unmatched junction bases numbered 10, after V lost 4 bases and J lost 6 bases. CDR3 length: 15 residues. CDR3 sequence (DNA): TGTGCCAGCAGCTCAGGACAGGGAACAGCTGATGGCTACACCTTC. Its translation is CASSSGQGTADGYTF.

This clone was seen only a few times. The chain is built from TRBV6-5 and TRBJ2-3; 7 bases line up with TRBD1. The CDR3 spans 14 residues. Per the germline V gene, CDR1 is MNHEY and CDR2 is SVGAGI. J lost 6 bases, V lost 2 bases, and 5 bases had no gene match. For the CDR3, the DNA is TGTGCCAGCAGTTACACAGACAGGGCCGATACGCAGTATTTT. The encoded protein is CASSYTDRADTQYF.

As regards this clone: Other DNA sequences in the sample encode the same CDR3. The gene calls are TRBV6-5 and TRBJ1-5; D remains ambiguous. Germline CDR1 MNHEY, CDR2 SVGAGI. This CDR3 contains 13 residues. V lost 2 bases, J lost 7 bases, and 9 bases lay in between. The CDR3 spells CASSYDSNQPQHF. In nucleotides, the CDR3 is TGTGCCAGCAGTTACGACTCGAACCAGCCCCAGCATTTT.

The CDR3 DNA reads as TGTGCCAGCAGCCGGGACAGGGCCCCAGATACGCAGTATTTT. Translation: CASSRDRAPDTQYF. The V gene is TRBV5-4, the J gene TRBJ2-3, with TRBD1 matching 9 bases. Trimming at V came to 4 bases and at J to 4 bases, leaving 4 bases not matched to a gene. The germline gives CDR1 SGHNT, CDR2 YYREEE (reference sequence). The CDR3 is 14 amino acids.

This clone was counted a few times. J is TRBJ1-5 and V is TRBV4-1; the D gene is possibly TRBD1 (5 bases). V was trimmed by 0 bases and J by 15 bases, leaving 15 bases between them. The CDR3 contains 13 residues. The germline V gene encodes CDR1 MGHRA and CDR2 YSYEKL. CDR3 nucleotide sequence: TGCGCCAGCAGCCAAGAAAGCCCGGGACGGCTGCATTTT. It codes for CASSQESPGRLHF.

In its sample, this clone was seen a few times. The chain combines TRBV30 with TRBJ2-2; D may be TRBD1 or TRBD2 (6 bases each). The ends were cut back, 0 bases at V and 0 bases at J, with 11 bases in the middle. Germline-derived CDR1 and CDR2 are GTSNPN and SVGIG (reference sequence). This CDR3 spans 16 amino acids. The CDR3 DNA reads TGTGCCTGGAGTGTATGGGGGGCCTCGAACACCGGGGAGCTGTTTTTT. It specifies CAWSVWGASNTGELFF.

The rearrangement links TRBV4-1 to TRBJ1-1; weak D call: TRBD1 (6 bases). Trimming shortened V by 3 bases and J by 1 base, and 18 bases separated the two germline ends. The germline V gene has CDR1 MGHRA and CDR2 YSYEKL. This CDR3 has 17 amino acids. As DNA, the CDR3 is TGCGCCAGCAGCCACGGGGGAAGGACAGTCAGGAACACTGAAGCTTTCTTT. It is translated as CASSHGGRTVRNTEAFF.

The genes are TRBV29-1 and TRBJ2-3; D may be TRBD1 or TRBD2 (6 bases each). V lost 0 bases, J lost 6 bases, and 22 bases lay in between. The germline gives CDR1 SQVTM, CDR2 ANQGSEA. The CDR3 sequence is 17 residues long. This CDR3 reads CSVEDRWGANLRDTQYF. DNA of the CDR3: TGCAGCGTTGAAGATCGGTGGGGGGCCAACCTTAGGGATACGCAGTATTTT.

This clone was counted a single time. This chain uses TRBV2 with TRBJ2-7; 10 bases align to TRBD2. The CDR3 contains 15 residues. The V gene's germline CDR1 is SNHLY and CDR2 FYNNEI. V was pared by 6 bases and J by 1 base, with 6 bases of the junction left unmatched. The DNA for the CDR3 is TGTGCCAGCAGACTAAGCGGGAGGGAGTCCTACGAGCAGTACTTC. Its protein product is CASRLSGRESYEQYF.

This clone has a handful of counts. The chain's CDR3 is CASSPVAGGYNEQFF. In DNA, the CDR3 is TGCGCCAGCAGCCCAGTAGCGGGAGGTTACAATGAGCAGTTCTTC. J is TRBJ2-1 and V is TRBV5-1, with 10 bases fitting TRBD2. The CDR3 has 15 residues. V lost 4 bases, J lost 4 bases, and 5 bases stayed unmatched. Looked up from germline, CDR1 is SGHRS and CDR2 is YFSETQ.

The rearrangement uses TRBV4-1 and TRBJ2-5; D is unclear. With 8 bases removed from V and 3 bases from J, the gap between germline ends came to 13 bases. This CDR3 spans 13 amino acids. Germline CDR1 and CDR2: MGHRA and YSYEKL. The CDR3 region has the DNA TGCGCCAGCGGCAAAGCCCAGAAAGAGACCCAGTACTTC. Translation gives CASGKAQKETQYF.

In this sample, this clone turned up a few times. V usage is TRBV6-1 and J usage is TRBJ2-3; 8 bases are shared with TRBD1. After removal of 8 bases from V and 3 bases from J, the junction contained 10 bases not matched to a gene. Per germline, CDR1 MNHNS and CDR2 SASEGT. The CDR3 sequence is 15 residues long. This chain's CDR3 is CASLTGDSSTDTQYF. In DNA, the CDR3 is TGTGCCAGCCTGACAGGGGACAGTAGTACAGATACGCAGTATTTT.

This clone has only a few counts. The sample contains more than one DNA sequence encoding this CDR3. The rearrangement links TRBV29-1 to TRBJ2-3, with 10 bases aligning to TRBD1. The CDR3 has 13 amino acids. J was trimmed by 3 bases and V by 8 bases; bases with no gene match: 5. The germline V gene has CDR1 SQVTM and CDR2 ANQGSEA. The CDR3, as DNA: TGCAGCTTCCGGGACAGGGGTACAGATACGCAGTATTTT. Protein sequence: CSFRDRGTDTQYF.

The V and J genes are TRBV29-1 and TRBJ2-7; D tentatively reads TRBD1 or TRBD2 (6 bases each). CDR1 is SQVTM and CDR2 is ANQGSEA in the germline V gene. Trimming removed 3 bases at V and 7 bases at J, with 16 bases between. The CDR3 totals 13 residues. The CDR3, as DNA: TGCAGCGTTGAGCCGACAGGACTAAGAGAGCAGTACTTC. This codes for CSVEPTGLREQYF.

The CDR3 bases are TGTGCCAGCAGCTCCCCCTACGGCTACACCTTC. This sequence encodes CASSSPYGYTF. The chain links TRBV9 to TRBJ1-2, with D unclear. The V end was cut by 4 bases, the J end by 8 bases, with 9 bases between. CDR1 and CDR2 (germline): SGDLS, YYNGEE. CDR3 length equals 11 residues.

In this sample, this clone turned up a few times. At one of its ends the junction is not consistent with the germline gene, which may arise from a read error. The J gene is TRBJ1-2, the V gene TRBV19; D gene ambiguous. CDR1 is LNHDA, CDR2 SQIVND, per germline (reference sequence). This CDR3 spans 14 amino acids. The CDR3 DNA reads as TGTGCCAGTAGTATCGGTCTTGGAGACAACCGGGGTGCCTTC. Amino acids: CASSIGLGDNRGAF.

The chain carries TRBV6-5 and TRBJ2-1; possible D gene TRBD1, 5 bases. The CDR3 length is 13 residues. The germline V gene has CDR1 MNHEY and CDR2 SVGAGI. Deletions cut 2 bases from V and 8 bases from J, with 10 bases between. The CDR3 protein is CASSYLGAHEQFF. The CDR3 region has the DNA TGTGCCAGCAGTTACCTTGGGGCCCATGAGCAGTTCTTC.